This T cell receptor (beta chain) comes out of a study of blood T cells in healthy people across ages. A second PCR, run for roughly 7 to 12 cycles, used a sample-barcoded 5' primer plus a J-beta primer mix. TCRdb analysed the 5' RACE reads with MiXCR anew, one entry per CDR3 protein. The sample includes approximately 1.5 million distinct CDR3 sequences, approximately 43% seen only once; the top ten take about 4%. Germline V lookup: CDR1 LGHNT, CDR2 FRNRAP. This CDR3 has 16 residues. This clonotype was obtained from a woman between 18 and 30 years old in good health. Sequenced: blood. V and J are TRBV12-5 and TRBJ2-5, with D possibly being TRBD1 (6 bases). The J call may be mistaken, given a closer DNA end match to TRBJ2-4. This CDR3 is CASGLVPRGSGNIQYF. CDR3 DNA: TGTGCTAGTGGTTTGGTACCCAGGGGCTCTGGGAACATTCAGTACTTC.